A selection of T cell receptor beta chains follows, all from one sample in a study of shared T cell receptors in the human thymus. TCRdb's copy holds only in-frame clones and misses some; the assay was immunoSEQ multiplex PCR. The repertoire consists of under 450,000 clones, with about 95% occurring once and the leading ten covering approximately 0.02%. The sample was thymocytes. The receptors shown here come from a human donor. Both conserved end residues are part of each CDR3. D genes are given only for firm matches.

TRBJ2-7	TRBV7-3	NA	TGTGCCAGCAGCTTAGTCGGGAGTCACTACGAGCAGTACTTC	CASSLVGSHYEQYF
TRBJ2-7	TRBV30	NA	TGTGCCTCCTCAGGAGGAGTCTACGAGCAGTACTTC	CASSGGVYEQYF
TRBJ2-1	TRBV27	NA	TGTGCCAGCAGTTCCCGTAGCGATGAGCAGTTCTTC	CASSSRSDEQFF
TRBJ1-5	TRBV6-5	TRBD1	TGTGCCTCACAGGGGGCGGTCGATCAGCCCCAGCATTTT	CASQGAVDQPQHF
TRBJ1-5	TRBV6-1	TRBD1	TGTGCCAGCAGTGACCAGGGGGCTATAAGTCAGCCCCAGCATTTT	CASSDQGAISQPQHF
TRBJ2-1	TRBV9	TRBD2	TGTGCCAGCAGCGTAGGTTTAGCGGGAGGGCCGGGTGAGCAGTTCTTC	CASSVGLAGGPGEQFF
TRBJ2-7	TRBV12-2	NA	TGTGCAAGTCGCTCAACCCCGGGGGAGCAGTACTTC	CASRSTPGEQYF
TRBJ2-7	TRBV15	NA	TGTGCCACCAGCAGAGCGACACATCTTACCTTCTACGAGCAGTACTTC	CATSRATHLTFYEQYF
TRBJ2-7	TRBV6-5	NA	TGTGCCAGCAGTTACGGGTCTGGGGGGTACGAGCAGTACTTC	CASSYGSGGYEQYF
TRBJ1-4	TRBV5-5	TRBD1	TGTGCCAGCAGCTGTATGAATAGTCCGGGACAGGGGGCGCCGGAAAAACTGTTTTTT	CASSCMNSPGQGAPEKLFF
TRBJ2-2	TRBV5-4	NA	TGTGCCAGCAGCTTGGCCGGGGAGCTGTTTTTT	CASSLAGELFF
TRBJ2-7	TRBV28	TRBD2	TGTGCCAGCAGTTTACCCCCCCTCGAGACTAGCGGTTACGAGCAGTACTTC	CASSLPPLETSGYEQYF
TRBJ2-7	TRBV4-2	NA	TGTGCCAGCAGCCAAGACCCAATCAGGGCAGGGTGCTACGAGCAGTACTTC	CASSQDPIRAGCYEQYF
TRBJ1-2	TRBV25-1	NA	TGTGCCACCTCGGGTCCTAACTTCTCAGAAGGCTACACCTTC	CATSGPNFSEGYTF
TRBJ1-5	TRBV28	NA	TGTGCCTCCGGGACCTTTGGCAATCAGCCCCAGCATTTT	CASGTFGNQPQHF
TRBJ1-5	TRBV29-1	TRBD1	TGCAGCGTTGGACAGGGGGGAAACAATCAGCCCCAGCATTTT	CSVGQGGNNQPQHF
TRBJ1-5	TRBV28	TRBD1	TGTGCCAGCAGCCTAACAGGGGCCGACAATCAGCCCCAGCATTTT	CASSLTGADNQPQHF
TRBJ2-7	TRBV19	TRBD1	TGTGCCAGTAGTATGTTGGGACAGAGATACGAGCAGTACTTC	CASSMLGQRYEQYF
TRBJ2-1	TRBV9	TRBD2	TGTGCCAGCAGCGCGCAAGCACTAGCGGGACCCGATGAGCAGTTCTTC	CASSAQALAGPDEQFF
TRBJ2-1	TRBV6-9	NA	TGTGCCAGCAGCCCGGGGGACAGCTGGGATGAGCAGTTCTTC	CASSPGDSWDEQFF
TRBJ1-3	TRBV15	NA	TGTGCCACCAGCTTTTGGACAAGTTGGCAATTTGGAAACACCATATATTTT	CATSFWTSWQFGNTIYF
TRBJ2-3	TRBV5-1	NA	TGCGCCAGCAGCTTGGCCGAGCTCGGAAGCACAGATACGCAGTATTTT	CASSLAELGSTDTQYF
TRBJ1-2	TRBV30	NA	TGTGCCTGGAGTAGTAAAGGGTGGACGGGTGGCTACACCTTC	CAWSSKGWTGGYTF
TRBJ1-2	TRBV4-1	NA	TGCGCCAGCAGCCAATATCGAAAGGGAGGATTGGGCTACACCTTC	CASSQYRKGGLGYTF
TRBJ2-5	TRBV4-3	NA	TGCGCCAGCAGCCAAGACCAGGCTTTACAAGAGACCCAGTACTTC	CASSQDQALQETQYF
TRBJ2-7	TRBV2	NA	TGTGCCAGCCAGGGTAGTTACGAGCAGTACTTC	CASQGSYEQYF
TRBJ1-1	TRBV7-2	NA	TGTGCCAGCAGCCTTACAGGGTTGGGGGCTTTCTTT	CASSLTGLGAFF
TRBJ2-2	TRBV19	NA	TGTGCCAGTAGTATAAAAACCGGGACTTGGGGTGACGGGGAGCTGTTTTTT	CASSIKTGTWGDGELFF
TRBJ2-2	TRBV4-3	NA	TGCGCCAGCAGCCAAGGGGCCACCGAGGGGATTTTAGCAAGGGTTGGCACCGGGGAGCTGTTTTTT	CASSQGATEGILARVGTGELFF
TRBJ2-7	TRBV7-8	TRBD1	TGTGCCAGCAGCTTAAGGACAGGGCTAAACGAGCAGTACTTC	CASSLRTGLNEQYF
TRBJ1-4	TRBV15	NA	TGTGCCACCAGCAGGCGGACAGCAAAAAGTGGTAATGAAAAACTGTTTTTT	CATSRRTAKSGNEKLFF
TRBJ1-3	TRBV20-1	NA	TGCAGTGCGAACTCTGGAAACACCATATATTTT	CSANSGNTIYF
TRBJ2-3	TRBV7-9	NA	TGTGCCAGCAGCTTAGTGGCAGGGGTGTGCACAGATACGCAGTATTTT	CASSLVAGVCTDTQYF
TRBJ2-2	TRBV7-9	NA	TGTGCCAGCAGCTTAGAAGGACAGCGAGGGACCGGGGAGCTGTTTTTT	CASSLEGQRGTGELFF
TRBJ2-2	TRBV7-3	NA	TGTGCCAGCAGCTTAACGAGGGAAAGGGCCGGGGAGCTGTTTTTT	CASSLTRERAGELFF
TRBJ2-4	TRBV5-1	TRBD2	TGCGCCAGCAGCTCGGGACTAGCGGGAGCGTGGGTAGCCAAAAACATTCAGTACTTC	CASSSGLAGAWVAKNIQYF
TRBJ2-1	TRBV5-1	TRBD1	TGCGCCAGCAGCTTACAGGGGAACGAGCAGTTCTTC	CASSLQGNEQFF
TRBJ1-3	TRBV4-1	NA	TGCGCCAGCAGCCAAAGTTTCAGGGCTGGAAACACCATATATTTT	CASSQSFRAGNTIYF
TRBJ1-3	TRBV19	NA	TGTGCCAGTGCCCCCAGAGGGGAGATTTCTGGAAACACCATATATTTT	CASAPRGEISGNTIYF
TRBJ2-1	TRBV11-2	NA	TGTGCCAGCAGCTTGTCGAGGGATGAGCAGTTCTTC	CASSLSRDEQFF
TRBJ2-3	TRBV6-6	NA	TGTGCCAGTTTCCATTCCACTCGCTCCACAGATACGCAGTATTTT	CASFHSTRSTDTQYF
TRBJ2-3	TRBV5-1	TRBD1	TGCGCCAGCAGCCCCAGGGGGTCAGATACGCAGTATTTT	CASSPRGSDTQYF
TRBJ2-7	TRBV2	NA	TGTGCCACCCTATATCGAGGGACAAATACCTACGAGCAGTACTTC	CATLYRGTNTYEQYF
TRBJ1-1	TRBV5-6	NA	TGTGCCAGCAGGCACAACTCCCGACAAGTGGGGGTTAACACTGAAGCTTTCTTT	CASRHNSRQVGVNTEAFF
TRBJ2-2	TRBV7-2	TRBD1	TGTGCCAGCAGCTTGGGACAGGCCGACACCGGGGAGCTGTTTTTT	CASSLGQADTGELFF
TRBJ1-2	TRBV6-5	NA	TGTGCCAGCAGAGGGACACGATTCTATGGCTACACCTTC	CASRGTRFYGYTF
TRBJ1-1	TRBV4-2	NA	TGTGCCAGCAGCTCGGGGTCCAGGTGTTGGCGGAACACTGAAGCTTTCTTT	CASSSGSRCWRNTEAFF
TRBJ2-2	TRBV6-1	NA	TGTGCCAGCAGTGAAGCGGGAACAGCGAACACCGGGGAGCTGTTTTTT	CASSEAGTANTGELFF
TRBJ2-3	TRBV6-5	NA	TGTGCCAGCAGTACCGGGCCAGTGACAGATACGCAGTATTTT	CASSTGPVTDTQYF